Below, 25 T cell receptor beta chains from the same sample are listed, as sequenced in a study of blood T cells in healthy people across ages. It was with a sample-barcoded 5' primer and a J-beta primer mix that a second PCR of roughly 7 to 12 cycles was run. TCRdb reprocessed the 5' RACE reads via MiXCR and lists one record per CDR3 protein. The sample carries some 1,800,000 distinct CDR3 sequences, roughly 43% recorded once. Material for sequencing was blood. Receptors were obtained from a human donor in good health.

J is TRBJ2-4 and V is TRBV2; D gene uncertain. With 8 bases removed from V and 8 bases from J, the gap between germline ends came to 13 bases. CDR3 length: 12 amino acids. Germline-derived CDR1 and CDR2 are SNHLY and FYNNEI. The CDR3 loop is CASGRALHIQYF. In DNA, the CDR3 is TGTGCCAGCGGCCGGGCTTTGCACATTCAGTACTTC.

J is TRBJ1-1 and V is TRBV6-6; D not resolved. V lost 7 bases to trimming and J lost 1 base, with 10 bases between them. The CDR3 totals 13 residues. Germline V gene data show CDR1 as MNHNY and CDR2 as SVGAGI (reference sequence). DNA for the CDR3: TGTGCCAGCAAGTTGATGCAGAACACTGAAGCTTTCTTT. It translates to CASKLMQNTEAFF.

The V gene is TRBV19, the J gene TRBJ2-3; D call uncertain. Deletions cut 3 bases from V and 6 bases from J, with 13 bases between. Germline V lookup: CDR1 LNHDA, CDR2 SQIVND (reference sequence). The CDR3 extends over 14 amino acids. The CDR3 here is CASSIMGRLDTQYF. DNA for the CDR3: TGTGCCAGTAGTATTATGGGCAGGCTCGATACGCAGTATTTT.

The V and J genes are TRBV7-9 and TRBJ1-6; no definite D call. CDR1 is SEHNR, CDR2 FQNEAQ, per germline (reference sequence). Trimming stripped 1 base from V and 9 bases from J, with 13 bases between. The CDR3 consists of 15 residues. CDR3 loop: CASSLGSGESSPLHF. The CDR3 bases are TGTGCCAGCAGCTTAGGTAGTGGGGAGAGTTCACCCCTCCACTTT.

Turning to this clonotype: The junction and the germline gene differ at one end; a read error may be behind it. CDR3 sequence: CDSNLVETQYF. The CDR3 bases are TGTGACAGCAACCTCGTAGAGACCCAGTACTTC. The V and J genes are TRBV5-5 and TRBJ2-5; D not resolved. Looked up from germline, CDR1 is SGHKS and CDR2 is YYEKEE (reference sequence). CDR3 length: 11 amino acids.

A few counts support this clonotype. V gene TRBV29-1 combines with J gene TRBJ2-1, with 7 bases identical to TRBD2. Germline CDR1 and CDR2: SQVTM and ANQGSEA. V lost 4 bases to trimming and J lost 2 bases; unmatched junction nucleotides: 5. The CDR3 has 14 residues. DNA for the CDR3: TGCAGCGTTGTTTTTGCGGGGGCCTACAATGAGCAGTTCTTC. This encodes CSVVFAGAYNEQFF.

This clonotype was found a few times. The chain carries TRBV10-3 and TRBJ2-1; D is undetermined. Germline assignment: CDR1 ENHRY and CDR2 SYGVKD. This CDR3 is built from 15 residues. Trimming removed 7 bases at V and 0 bases at J, with 13 bases between. CDR3 coding DNA: TGTGCCATCAATGATATCTGGAGCTCCTACAATGAGCAGTTCTTC. Its translation: CAINDIWSSYNEQFF.

This clonotype was detected only once. The chain uses TRBV6-5 and TRBJ1-5; 7 nucleotides line up with TRBD1. The CDR3 is made up of 15 amino acids. The germline V gene has CDR1 MNHEY and CDR2 SVGAGI. V was clipped by 6 bases and J by 6 bases; unmatched bases: 11. CDR3: CASRPNTGASQPQHF. Here the CDR3 DNA reads TGTGCCAGCAGGCCTAATACAGGGGCAAGTCAGCCCCAGCATTTT.

This clonotype is a singleton in its sample. The genes are TRBV2 and TRBJ2-7; D is ambiguous. Germline assignment: CDR1 SNHLY and CDR2 FYNNEI. Between the trimmed V and J ends, which lost 6 bases and 4 bases, there was a span of 10 bases. This CDR3 has 12 residues. The CDR3 loop is CASRVGNYEQYF. In DNA, the CDR3 is TGTGCCAGCAGAGTAGGGAATTACGAGCAGTACTTC.

V and J are TRBV18 and TRBJ2-4; TRBD2 matches 10 bases. The CDR3 loop spans 17 amino acids. The ends lost 0 bases at V and 7 bases at J; junction bases unmatched: 9. Germline V gene data show CDR1 as KGHSH and CDR2 as LQKENI. In nucleotides, the CDR3 is TGTGCCAGCTCACCACCCAAGCGGGGGGGCCTCCGGAACATTCAGTACTTC. It is translated as CASSPPKRGGLRNIQYF.

The J gene is TRBJ2-5, the V gene TRBV7-2, with D possibly matching TRBD2 (7 bases). V lost 2 bases, J lost 5 bases, and 18 bases lay in between. The CDR3 is 16 residues long. CDR1 is SGHTA and CDR2 is FQGNSA in the germline V gene. Here the CDR3 DNA reads TGTACCAGCAGCTTATTCGGGGGGACATCCCGGGAGACCCAGTACTTC. Amino acid sequence: CTSSLFGGTSRETQYF.

V usage is TRBV29-1 and J usage is TRBJ1-3; 10 nucleotides align to TRBD1. This CDR3 has 14 residues. Germline CDR1 and CDR2: SQVTM and ANQGSEA. With 7 bases clipped from V and 3 bases from J, the junction kept 6 bases outside the gene matches. CDR3 sequence reads: CSALTGGYGNTIYF. DNA for the CDR3: TGCAGCGCCTTGACAGGGGGCTATGGAAACACCATATATTTT.

This clonotype was seen only a few times. The chain links TRBV18 to TRBJ2-4; TRBD1 matches at 9 bases. The CDR3 totals 14 residues. The germline V gene has CDR1 KGHSH and CDR2 LQKENI. J gave up 6 bases and V 4 bases, and 4 bases lay outside the gene matches. CDR3 DNA sequence: TGTGCCAGCTCACACACGGACAGGGGAAACATTCAGTACTTC. It translates to CASSHTDRGNIQYF.

The genes are TRBV14 and TRBJ2-2; weak D call: TRBD2 (7 bases). Germline assignment: CDR1 SGHDN and CDR2 FVKESK. The CDR3 has 20 residues. Deletions cut 11 bases from V and 2 bases from J, with 33 bases between. This CDR3 is CAGTHPRSRRTAGNTGELFF. CDR3 sequence (DNA): TGTGCCGGCACCCACCCTCGTAGCCGGAGGACAGCGGGAAACACCGGGGAGCTGTTTTTT. The full variable domain, rest sourced from reference TRBV14 and TRBJ2-2, is EAGVTQFPSHSVIEKGQTVTLRCDPISGHDNLYWYRRVMGKEIKFLLHFVKESKQDESGMPNNRFLAERTGGTYSTLKVQPAELEDSGVYFCAGTHPRSRRTAGNTGELFFGEGSRLTVL.

The chain recombines TRBV11-3 with TRBJ2-3; D might be TRBD1 (7 bases). The CDR3 sequence is 14 residues long. The V end lost 4 bases, the J end lost 5 bases, and 13 bases lay between the germline ends. Germline V lookup: CDR1 SGHNT, CDR2 YENEEA. CDR3 sequence (DNA): TGTGCCAGCAGCTATCACAGGGGAGGAGATACGCAGTATTTT. It translates to CASSYHRGGDTQYF.

This clonotype was seen a handful of times. Mismatch with germline at one junction end may stem from a read error. The rearrangement uses TRBV9 and TRBJ2-1; no reliable D call. The germline V gene encodes CDR1 SGDLS and CDR2 YYNGEE. CDR3 size: 12 residues. CDR3 nucleotide sequence: TGTGCCAGCAGCGTGGGGTACAATGAGCGGTTCTTC. Encoded protein: CASSVGYNERFF.

J is TRBJ2-1 and V is TRBV15; TRBD2 might be the D (5 bases). The V and J ends lost 0 bases and 12 bases respectively, with 18 bases between them. Germline CDR1 LNHNV, CDR2 YYDKDF (reference sequence). The CDR3 loop spans 15 amino acids. The CDR3 spells CATSRDRFGGEGQFF. DNA of the CDR3: TGTGCCACCAGCAGAGATCGCTTTGGAGGCGAGGGGCAGTTCTTC.

This chain joins TRBV5-1 and TRBJ2-5, with 7 bases matching TRBD2. The end of the DNA fits TRBJ2-1 better, so the J call may be wrong. This CDR3 has 14 residues. The V gene's germline CDR1 is SGHRS and CDR2 YFSETQ. CDR3 nucleotides: TGCGCCAGCAGCCACGGGACTAAACAAGAGACCCAGTTCTTC. Translated, it gives CASSHGTKQETQFF.

The chain combines TRBV29-1 with TRBJ1-3, with D maybe TRBD1 (5 bases). The CDR3 is made up of 14 amino acids. V shed 3 bases and J shed 2 bases, with 11 bases lying between them. Per germline, CDR1 SQVTM and CDR2 ANQGSEA. CDR3: CSVDRGETGNTIYF. The CDR3 coding sequence is TGCAGCGTTGACAGAGGGGAGACTGGAAACACCATATATTTT.

The rearrangement links TRBV5-1 to TRBJ2-7; D gene ambiguous. CDR3 length: 16 amino acids. Trimming took off 0 bases at V and 0 bases at J, with 13 bases between the two ends. Germline assignment: CDR1 SGHRS and CDR2 YFSETQ. The chain's CDR3 is CASSLARTATSYEQYF. As DNA, the CDR3 is TGCGCCAGCAGCTTGGCCAGGACCGCTACCTCCTACGAGCAGTACTTC.

This clonotype was picked up a small number of times. This sequence joins TRBV20-1 and TRBJ2-7; D gene uncertain. V gave up 0 bases and J gave up 2 bases, with 5 bases separating them. Germline V CDR1 and CDR2: DFQATT, SNEGSKA (reference sequence). The CDR3 is 12 residues long. DNA of the CDR3: TGCAGTGCTAGAGATTTTACCTACGAGCAGTACTTC. Translated: CSARDFTYEQYF.

This clonotype was detected only a few times. The CDR3 protein is CATSFAATDTQYF. In DNA, the CDR3 is TGTGCCACCAGTTTCGCAGCCACAGATACGCAGTATTTT. V usage is TRBV24-1 and J usage is TRBJ2-3, with D hard to call. CDR3 length equals 13 residues. V dropped 6 bases and J dropped 2 bases, with 8 bases sitting between them. CDR1 is KGHDR, CDR2 SFDVKD, per germline.

V usage is TRBV2 and J usage is TRBJ2-5, with 9 positions matching TRBD1. The DNA matches TRBJ2-7 better at its end, which makes the J call doubtful. The CDR3 extends over 14 amino acids. From germline, CDR1 is SNHLY and CDR2 FYNNEI. Here the CDR3 DNA reads TGTGCCAGAAGTCGGGACAGGGATTTGGGCGAGCAGTACTTC. Translation gives CARSRDRDLGEQYF.

The gene calls are TRBV6-5 and TRBJ2-3; no clear D. V lost 6 bases and J lost 2, with 6 bases in between. There are 12 residues in the CDR3. Germline CDR1 is MNHEY and CDR2 is SVGAGI. The CDR3 is CASRDATDTQYF. CDR3 nucleotides: TGTGCCAGCAGGGACGCCACAGATACGCAGTATTTT.

This clonotype was seen only a few times. V usage is TRBV10-3 and J usage is TRBJ2-1, with a weak D call TRBD1 (6 bases). Germline V CDR1 and CDR2: ENHRY, SYGVKD. Trimming shortened V by 0 bases and J by 6 bases, and 18 bases separated the two germline ends. The CDR3 length is 17 residues. The CDR3 protein is CAISESLVTGTPNEQFF. The CDR3 nucleotides read TGTGCCATCAGTGAGTCGCTAGTAACAGGGACGCCCAATGAGCAGTTCTTC.